Shown below are 17 T cell receptor beta chains from a single sample sequenced in a study of human T cells and chemical hapten exposure. Time point meaning: pre-sensitization, week 0. Documented treatment: therapeutic diphenylcyclopropenone sensitization with weekly scalp DPC. One entry per CDR3 protein, called by TCRdb with MiXCR from the RACE reads. The repertoire holds about 39,000 distinct CDR3 sequences, with around 11% as singletons. Material: whole blood, obtained in connection with sensitization to the hapten diphenylcyclopropenone (DPC). These receptors originate from a woman in her 30s with alopecia areata. Some clones in this sample may be carry-over from other donors' samples.

V usage is TRBV20-1 and J usage is TRBJ2-3, with TRBD2 matching 10 bases. In germline, CDR1 is DFQATT, CDR2 SNEGSKA (reference sequence). With V trimmed by 1 base and J by 3 bases, 1 base remained unmatched. This CDR3 has 14 amino acids. CDR3 bases: TGCAGTGCTAGAGGACTAGCGGGTACAGATACGCAGTATTTT. Amino acids: CSARGLAGTDTQYF.

This clonotype was seen only a few times. V is TRBV7-3 and J is TRBJ2-2, with 10 bases identical to TRBD1. V shed 5 bases and J 3 bases; nucleotides not matched to a gene: 0. CDR3 size: 14 residues. Looked up from germline, CDR1 is SGHTA and CDR2 is FQGTGA. The CDR3 is CASSGTGDTGELFF. The CDR3 nucleotides are TGTGCCAGCAGCGGGACAGGGGACACCGGGGAGCTGTTTTTT. Full variable domain (outside the CDR3, taken from reference TRBV7-3 and TRBJ2-2): GAGVSQTPSNKVTEKGKYVELRCDPISGHTALYWYRQSLGQGPEFLIYFQGTGAADDSGLPNDRFFAVRPEGSVSTLKIQRTERGDSAVYLCASSGTGDTGELFFGEGSRLTVL.

This clonotype was seen a few times. The rearrangement links TRBV12-3 or TRBV12-4 to TRBJ2-3; a weak D match, TRBD1 (6 bases). The V end was cut by 5 bases, the J end by 2 bases, with 11 bases between. The CDR3 sequence is 14 residues long. Written as DNA, the CDR3 is TGTGCCAGCAGTCGGACAGCCCCCACAGATACGCAGTATTTT. It is translated as CASSRTAPTDTQYF.

This clonotype was detected many times. The rearrangement links TRBV6-6 to TRBJ2-7, with 10 bases aligning to TRBD2. The V and J ends lost 6 bases and 6 bases, in that order; junction bases with no gene match: 23. Germline V gives CDR1 MNHNY, CDR2 SVGAGI (reference sequence). This CDR3 has 19 amino acids. The CDR3 DNA reads as TGTGCCAGCAGAGGCTCAGTGGGTCTAGCGGGAGTCGACGGGCCCGAGCAGTACTTC. This translates into CASRGSVGLAGVDGPEQYF.

A few counts support this clonotype. The chain links TRBV14 to TRBJ2-2; D is undetermined. Trimming stripped 0 bases from V and 0 bases from J, with 11 bases between. The CDR3 runs to 17 residues. Germline V gene data show CDR1 as SGHDN and CDR2 as FVKESK. Here the CDR3 DNA reads TGTGCCAGCAGCCAAGATGAGAGAGGTGCGAACACCGGGGAGCTGTTTTTT. It translates to CASSQDERGANTGELFF.

The gene calls are TRBV29-1 and TRBJ2-7, with 10 bases identical to TRBD1. Germline V lookup: CDR1 SQVTM, CDR2 ANQGSEA. The CDR3 covers 16 residues. V shed 5 bases and J 2 bases; nucleotides not matched to a gene: 12. This CDR3 reads CSVIPPPGQGPYEQYF. CDR3 DNA sequence: TGCAGCGTTATACCTCCCCCGGGACAGGGGCCCTACGAGCAGTACTTC.

The sample holds many counts of this clonotype. The chain has TRBV6-2 or TRBV6-3 and TRBJ2-1; tentatively, D is TRBD2 (5 bases). This CDR3 has 12 residues. Trimming stripped 6 bases from V and 9 bases from J, with 12 bases between. CDR1 MNHEY and CDR2 SVGEGT come from the germline V gene. CDR3 bases: TGTGCCAGCAGCCCTACTAGTATTGAGCAGTTCTTC. It specifies CASSPTSIEQFF.

The chain combines TRBV28 with TRBJ2-5; weak D call: TRBD2 (6 bases). The CDR3 loop spans 16 amino acids. Trimming stripped 4 bases from V and 5 bases from J, with 20 bases between. Germline lookup yields CDR1 MDHEN and CDR2 SYDVKM. The CDR3 DNA reads as TGTGCCAGCAGTTCCGGGAGCCCCCCGAGAGCGGAGACCCAGTACTTC. Its protein product is CASSSGSPPRAETQYF.

This clonotype has ten or more counts. V and J are TRBV12-3 or TRBV12-4 and TRBJ2-1, with 9 bases that match TRBD2. The CDR3 totals 15 residues. Losses at the gene ends were 6 bases for V and 7 bases for J; bases not matched to a gene: 10. The CDR3 nucleotides are TGTGCCAGCAGCATTAGCGGGAGCAGGGGAAATGAGCAGTTCTTC. Translating it yields CASSISGSRGNEQFF.

This clonotype was seen more than once but under ten times. This rearrangement joins TRBV14 to TRBJ2-3; D possibly matches TRBD1 or TRBD2 (5 bases each). The CDR3 sequence is 16 residues long. Germline V gives CDR1 SGHDN, CDR2 FVKESK. V dropped 4 bases and J dropped 5 bases, with 19 bases sitting between them. CDR3 sequence (DNA): TGTGCCAGCAGCCCCTCGTCCGGGACCTCCATAGATACGCAGTATTTT. Translated, it gives CASSPSSGTSIDTQYF.

The chain recombines TRBV4-2 with TRBJ2-1; 7 bases match TRBD2. Trimming removed 2 bases from V and 7 bases from J; junction bases left unmatched: 11. The CDR3 contains 16 residues. Germline V gene lookup returns CDR1 LGHNA and CDR2 YNFKEQ. CDR3 DNA: TGTGCCAGCAGCCAATCATCAGCGGGATTATGGAATGAGCAGTTCTTC. Amino acid sequence: CASSQSSAGLWNEQFF.

This clonotype showed up many times. The chain combines TRBV7-2 with TRBJ2-3; the D is unclear. V shed 2 bases and J shed 2 bases, with 17 bases lying between them. Germline CDR1 SGHTA, CDR2 FQGNSA. The CDR3 covers 17 residues. CDR3 coding DNA: TGTGCCAGCAGCTTATCCTCCGCAGTCTCACTCACAGATACGCAGTATTTT. Translation gives CASSLSSAVSLTDTQYF. The full variable domain, with the rest looked up from reference TRBV7-2 and TRBJ2-3, is GAGVSQSPSNKVTEKGKDVELRCDPISGHTALYWYRQSLGQGLEFLIYFQGNSAPDKSGLPSDRFSAERTGGSVSTLTIQRTQQEDSAVYLCASSLSSAVSLTDTQYFGPGTRLTVL.

This chain uses TRBV7-9 with TRBJ2-3, with D perhaps TRBD2 (6 bases). The germline V gene encodes CDR1 SEHNR and CDR2 FQNEAQ (reference sequence). The CDR3 is 14 residues long. V gave up 5 bases and J gave up 1 base, with 10 bases separating them. CDR3 DNA: TGTGCCAGCAGCCAGAGCGGGCGCACAGATACGCAGTATTTT. Amino acid sequence: CASSQSGRTDTQYF.

This clonotype was observed at least ten times. The V and J genes are TRBV7-9 and TRBJ2-7, with D possibly being TRBD2 (5 bases). Per the germline V gene, CDR1 is SEHNR and CDR2 is FQNEAQ (reference sequence). The CDR3 extends over 16 amino acids. With 3 bases removed from V and 6 bases from J, the gap between germline ends came to 21 bases. As DNA, the CDR3 is TGTGCCAGCAGCTTTCCCAGGACGGGGTCCGAAGGCGAGCAGTACTTC. Protein product: CASSFPRTGSEGEQYF.

The table lists this clonotype with many counts. This rearrangement joins TRBV6-5 to TRBJ2-7; D may correspond to TRBD1 or TRBD2 (5 bases each). There are 13 residues in the CDR3. V shed 8 bases and J shed 3 bases, with 14 bases lying between them. Germline V CDR1 and CDR2: MNHEY, SVGAGI. CDR3 sequence (DNA): TGTGCCAGCCGCGCGTGGGGGAACTACGAGCAGTACTTC. Amino acid sequence: CASRAWGNYEQYF.

Sample share makes this clonotype large (0.1 to 1%). The chain has TRBV6-5 and TRBJ2-1, with TRBD2 identical over 10 bases. The junction had 6 bases not matched to a gene; V was cut back by 5 bases and J by 5 bases. The CDR3 covers 15 residues. Germline-derived CDR1 and CDR2 are MNHEY and SVGAGI. CDR3 sequence (DNA): TGTGCCAGCAGTGCTAGCGGGAGTTCCAACAATGAGCAGTTCTTC. This encodes CASSASGSSNNEQFF.

The sample holds many counts of this clonotype. This chain joins TRBV5-6 and TRBJ2-1, with D unresolved. Trimming pared 4 bases from V and 1 base from J, leaving 15 bases between. The CDR3 is 16 amino acids. Germline loops: CDR1 SGHDT, CDR2 YYEEEE. The CDR3 nucleotides are TGTGCCAGCAGCCCCGGTCGGCGGCTGTCCTACAATGAGCAGTTCTTC. Protein sequence: CASSPGRRLSYNEQFF.